The rows below give T cell receptor beta chains drawn from one sample of a study of blood T cell repertoires in COVID-19. Data came from immunoSEQ multiplex PCR; TCRdb stores just in-frame clones and leaves some out. The table lists about 240,000 clones, 75% to 85% of them singletons. Input material: peripheral blood. The receptors here all came from a human donor in a cohort sampled during active COVID-19. Both conserved end residues are part of each CDR3. A D gene is named only where the DNA matches it firmly. Expanded clones are given a class, and other clones once, few, many or no size at all.

d_gene,j_gene,abundance,v_gene,CDR3nt,CDR3aa
-,TRBJ1-2,-,TRBV5-1,TGCGCCAGCAGCTCCGGACAAGGAGTAAACTATGGCTACACCTTC,CASSSGQGVNYGYTF
TRBD1,TRBJ2-7,-,TRBV7-2,TGTGCCAGCAGGCCGGGACAGAGCCTCTACGAGCAGTACTTC,CASRPGQSLYEQYF
-,TRBJ1-5,-,TRBV5-4,TGTGCCAGCAGCGCACGAGGGAGCAATCAGCCCCAGCATTTT,CASSARGSNQPQHF
-,TRBJ2-2,-,TRBV13,TGTGCCAGCAGCTTAGCTCCCAGCACCGGGGAGCTGTTTTTT,CASSLAPSTGELFF
-,TRBJ2-4,-,TRBV5-1,TGCGCCAGCAGCCCCCCCGGGGGATTAGCCAAAAACATTCAGTACTTC,CASSPPGGLAKNIQYF
TRBD1,TRBJ1-2,-,TRBV7-3,TGTGCCAGCAGCATAGACAGGGGAGGGAATGGCTACACCTTC,CASSIDRGGNGYTF
TRBD1,TRBJ1-2,-,TRBV6-6,TGTGCCAGCAGTTACCTGCGGACAGGGAACTATGGCTACACCTTC,CASSYLRTGNYGYTF
TRBD1,TRBJ1-2,-,TRBV6-1,TGTGCCAGCAGTGATGGTTTGACAGGGAACTATGGCTACACCTTC,CASSDGLTGNYGYTF
TRBD1,TRBJ1-5,few,TRBV28,TGTGCCAGCAGTCCTTACCGACAGGGTCGCAATCAGCCCCAGCATTTT,CASSPYRQGRNQPQHF
TRBD1,TRBJ1-5,-,TRBV6-5,TGTGCCAGCACCCAGGACAGGAAAAGCAATCAGCCCCAGCATTTT,CASTQDRKSNQPQHF
TRBD1,TRBJ2-3,-,TRBV5-1,TGCGCCAGCAGCTTGGCCCGGGACAGCTACACAGATACGCAGTATTTT,CASSLARDSYTDTQYF
-,TRBJ2-2,-,TRBV5-1,TGCGCCAGCAGCTTGGTGGACAGAGACACCGGGGAGCTGTTTTTT,CASSLVDRDTGELFF
-,TRBJ1-1,-,TRBV12-3/TRBV12-4,TGTGCCAGCATGGGGGGAGGAACTGAAGCTTTCTTT,CASMGGGTEAFF
-,TRBJ1-1,-,TRBV9,TGTGCCAGCAGCGTAGGCCAAACTACTGAAGCTTTCTTT,CASSVGQTTEAFF
TRBD1,TRBJ2-5,-,TRBV18,TGTGCCAGCTCCCAGACAGGGGTCTATCAAGAGACCCAGTACTTC,CASSQTGVYQETQYF
-,TRBJ1-1,-,TRBV5-1,TGCGCCAGCAGCTTGGGTTACGGGAACACTGAAGCTTTCTTT,CASSLGYGNTEAFF
-,TRBJ1-1,-,TRBV6-5,TGTGCCAGCAGTTTCTTCCGGGACACTGAAGCTTTCTTT,CASSFFRDTEAFF
TRBD2,TRBJ2-2,-,TRBV28,TGTGCCAGCAGCCCCGGGGGGGGCGCGGGCACCGGGGAGCTGTTTTTT,CASSPGGGAGTGELFF
TRBD2,TRBJ2-1,-,TRBV3-1/TRBV3-2,TGTGCCAGCAGCCACCTGCTAGCGGGAGCATACAATGAGCAGTTCTTC,CASSHLLAGAYNEQFF
-,TRBJ2-2,few,TRBV6-5,TGTGCCAGCAGTTCACGGACAGCTTATAGCACCGGGGAGCTGTTTTTT,CASSSRTAYSTGELFF
-,TRBJ2-3,-,TRBV6-5,TGTGCCAGCACAAGGAGGTCGGTCACAGATACGCAGTATTTT,CASTRRSVTDTQYF
-,TRBJ1-1,-,TRBV7-2,TGTGCCAGCAGCCGACAGGTAAGGACTGAAGCTTTCTTT,CASSRQVRTEAFF
TRBD2,TRBJ2-1,-,TRBV7-2,TGTGCCACCTCCACTAGCGCCGTAAGTCTGGAGCAGTTCTTC,CATSTSAVSLEQFF
-,TRBJ2-3,-,TRBV9,TGTGCCAGCAGCGTGCAAACAGCCAGTCGCACAGATACGCAGTATTTT,CASSVQTASRTDTQYF
-,TRBJ1-1,-,TRBV7-9,TGTGCCAGCAGCTTGAGGGAGACTGAAGCTTTCTTT,CASSLRETEAFF
TRBD1,TRBJ1-5,-,TRBV19,TGTGCCAGTAGTCTAGCGACAGGGAGGCAGCCCCAGCATTTT,CASSLATGRQPQHF
-,TRBJ1-4,-,TRBV2,TGTGCCAGCCGCCCCGGGGTCAGATTAAATGAAAAACTGTTTTTT,CASRPGVRLNEKLFF
TRBD2,TRBJ2-1,-,TRBV7-8,TGTGCCAGCAGCCCCCCTCGACTAGCGGGGACATACAATGAGCAGTTCTTC,CASSPPRLAGTYNEQFF
-,TRBJ2-3,once,TRBV12-3/TRBV12-4,TGTGCCAGCAGTGGGCCCAACACAGATACGCAGTATTTT,CASSGPNTDTQYF
TRBD2,TRBJ2-5,-,TRBV5-4,TGTGCCAGCAGCCCTGGACTAGCGGGGAGTGGTTCATCAGAGACCCAGTACTTC,CASSPGLAGSGSSETQYF
TRBD1,TRBJ1-1,-,TRBV5-1,TGCGCCAGCAGCCCCGGACAGGCGGACACTGAAGCTTTCTTT,CASSPGQADTEAFF
-,TRBJ2-2,-,TRBV24-1,TGTGCCACCAGTGACTTAGACAGGGGGGAGCTGTTTTTT,CATSDLDRGELFF
-,TRBJ1-6,once,TRBV7-6,TGTGCCAGCAGCTTTACCGGGACAAAGATCAATAATTCACCCCTCCACTTT,CASSFTGTKINNSPLHF
-,TRBJ1-3,-,TRBV30,TGTGCCTGGAGTGGAGGAGGGGCCTTTGGAAACACCATATATTTT,CAWSGGGAFGNTIYF
TRBD2,TRBJ2-1,-,TRBV5-1,TGCGCCAGCCACGCGGGAGGCCTCTCCTACAATGAGCAGTTCTTC,CASHAGGLSYNEQFF
-,TRBJ1-1,-,TRBV6-4,TGTGCCAGCAGCCTGACAGAATCCTCTGAAGCTTTCTTT,CASSLTESSEAFF
TRBD1,TRBJ1-5,-,TRBV10-3,TGTGCCATCTCGAAGGGACAGGGGGTCGATCAGCCCCAGCATTTT,CAISKGQGVDQPQHF
TRBD1,TRBJ1-1,-,TRBV6-2/TRBV6-3,TGTGCCAGCAGTTACTCGAGGACAGGGAGAGTGAAAGCTTTCTTT,CASSYSRTGRVKAFF
-,TRBJ1-2,-,TRBV12-3/TRBV12-4,TGTGCCAGCAGTTTAGGAATCCTGGAGGGCTACACCTTC,CASSLGILEGYTF
TRBD2,TRBJ2-5,-,TRBV2,TGTGCCAGCAGGGTGAGCGGGGTCCCACAGGAGACCCAGTACTTC,CASRVSGVPQETQYF
-,TRBJ1-6,few,TRBV5-1,TGCGCCAGCAGCTCCGGGAATTCACCCCTCCACTTT,CASSSGNSPLHF
TRBD1,TRBJ2-7,few,TRBV2,TGTGCCAGCAGTCGGGACAGCTACGAGCAGTACTTC,CASSRDSYEQYF
TRBD2,TRBJ2-2,-,TRBV6-5,TGTGCCAGCAGTTGGGGACTAGAGGTCACCGGGGAGCTGTTTTTT,CASSWGLEVTGELFF
-,TRBJ2-2,-,TRBV5-1,TGCGCCAGCAGCTTGGACGGGGTTAGGAACACCGGGGAGCTGTTTTTT,CASSLDGVRNTGELFF
-,TRBJ2-2,-,TRBV3-1/TRBV3-2,TGTGCCAGCAGCCGGCAGGGAATGGGAATCGCCACCGGGGAGCTGTTTTTT,CASSRQGMGIATGELFF
TRBD1,TRBJ1-2,-,TRBV7-9,TGTGCCAGCAGCCCAAACCAACCGGGACAGTCCTATGGCTACACCTTC,CASSPNQPGQSYGYTF
-,TRBJ1-6,-,TRBV27,TGTGCCAGCAGTTTATTGCAGGTGAATAATTCACCCCTCCACTTT,CASSLLQVNNSPLHF
TRBD1,TRBJ1-2,-,TRBV6-4,TGTGCCAGCTATCGGCAAACAGGGGGTCTAGGCTACACCTTC,CASYRQTGGLGYTF
TRBD2,TRBJ2-2,-,TRBV4-2,TGTGCCAGCAGCCAAGACATGGGGCAGCGGGGGGGCCCCGGGGAGCTGTTTTTT,CASSQDMGQRGGPGELFF